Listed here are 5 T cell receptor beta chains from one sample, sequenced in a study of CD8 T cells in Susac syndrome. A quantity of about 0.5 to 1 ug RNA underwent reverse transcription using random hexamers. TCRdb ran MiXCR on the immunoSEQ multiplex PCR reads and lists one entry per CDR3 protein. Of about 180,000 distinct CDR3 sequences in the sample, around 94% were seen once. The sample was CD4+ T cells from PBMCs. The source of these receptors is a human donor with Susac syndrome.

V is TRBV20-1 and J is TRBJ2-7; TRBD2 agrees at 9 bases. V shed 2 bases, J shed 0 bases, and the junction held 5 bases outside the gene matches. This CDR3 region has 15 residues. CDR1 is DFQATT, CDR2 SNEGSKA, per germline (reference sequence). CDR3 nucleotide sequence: TGCAGTGCTAGAACGCGGGGGGGAAACTCCTACGAGCAGTACTTC. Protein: CSARTRGGNSYEQYF.

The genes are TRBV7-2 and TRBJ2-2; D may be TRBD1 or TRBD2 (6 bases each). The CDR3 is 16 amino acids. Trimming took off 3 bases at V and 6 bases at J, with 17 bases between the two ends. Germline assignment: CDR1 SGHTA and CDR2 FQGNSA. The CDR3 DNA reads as TGTGCCAGCAGCTTTGTCGCGTCGGGGGCCTCCGGGGAGCTGTTTTTT. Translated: CASSFVASGASGELFF.

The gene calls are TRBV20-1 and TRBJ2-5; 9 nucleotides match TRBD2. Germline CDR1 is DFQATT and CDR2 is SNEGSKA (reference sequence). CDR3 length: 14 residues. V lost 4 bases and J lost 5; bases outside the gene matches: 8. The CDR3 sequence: CSAKAGGSGETQYF. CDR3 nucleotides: TGCAGTGCTAAAGCGGGGGGCAGTGGTGAGACCCAGTACTTC.

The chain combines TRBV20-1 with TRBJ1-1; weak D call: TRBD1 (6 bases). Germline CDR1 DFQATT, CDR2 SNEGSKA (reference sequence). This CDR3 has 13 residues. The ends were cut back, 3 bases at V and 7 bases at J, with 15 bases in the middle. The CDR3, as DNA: TGCAGTGCTAGTTTTCCCCAGGGGAGTGAAGCTTTCTTT. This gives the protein CSASFPQGSEAFF.

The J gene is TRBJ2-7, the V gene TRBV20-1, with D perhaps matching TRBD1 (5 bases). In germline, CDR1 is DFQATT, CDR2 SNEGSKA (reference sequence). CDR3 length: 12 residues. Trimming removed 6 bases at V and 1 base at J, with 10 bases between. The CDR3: CSATDSSYEQYF. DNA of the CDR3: TGCAGTGCCACCGACAGTTCCTACGAGCAGTACTTC.